This TCR beta chain emerged from a study of T-cell memory formation after mild COVID-19. Study-wide context: TCR clusters largely stayed donor specific.

V was trimmed by 0 bases and J by 10 bases, leaving 10 bases between them. Germline V lookup: CDR1 LNHNV, CDR2 YYDKDF (reference sequence). This CDR3 has 13 residues. General study points: The CD4+ clones that contracted clustered mainly within CM and EM, and the CD8+ clones concentrated in EMRA.

There are a few counts of this clonotype. What it recognizes is unknown. TCRdb re-derived calls from the 5' RACE reads in MiXCR, one entry per CDR3 protein. The sample has fewer than 400,000 distinct CDR3 sequences, more than 15% seen once. This clonotype originated in a man aged 18 to 29 who had mild COVID-19 (a few samples of this study predate the infection). Cell type and time point are not known. The sample comprised PBMCs or a T cell subset sorted from them (not recorded which). The chain employs TRBV15 and TRBJ2-1; no clear D. The CDR3 loop reads CATSRDPTREQFF. DNA for the CDR3: TGTGCCACCAGCAGAGATCCCACAAGGGAGCAGTTCTTC.